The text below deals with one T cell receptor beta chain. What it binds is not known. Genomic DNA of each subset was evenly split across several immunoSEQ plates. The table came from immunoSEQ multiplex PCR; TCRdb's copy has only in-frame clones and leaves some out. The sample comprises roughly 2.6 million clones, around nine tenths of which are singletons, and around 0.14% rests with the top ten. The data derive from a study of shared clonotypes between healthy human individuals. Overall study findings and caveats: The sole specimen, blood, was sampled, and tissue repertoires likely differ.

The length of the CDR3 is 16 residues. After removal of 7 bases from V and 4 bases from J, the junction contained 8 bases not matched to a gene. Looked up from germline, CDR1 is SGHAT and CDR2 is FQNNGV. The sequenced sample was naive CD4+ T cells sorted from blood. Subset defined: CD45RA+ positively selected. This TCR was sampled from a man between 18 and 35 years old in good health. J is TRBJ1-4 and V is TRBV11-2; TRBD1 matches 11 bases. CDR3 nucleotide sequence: TGTGCCAGCACCGGACAGGGGGCGCCGGTTAATGAAAAACTGTTTTTT. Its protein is CASTGQGAPVNEKLFF.